One and the same sample provided the 8 T cell receptor beta chains below, sequenced in a study of cytomegalovirus exposure and HLA in healthy donors. Method: immunoSEQ multiplex PCR; TCRdb's copy keeps in-frame clones and lacks some. The repertoire holds roughly 79,000 clones, with 85% to 95% as singletons. The specimen sequenced was PBMCs. Source of these receptors: a man aged 18 to 35 in good health and CMV-seronegative.

The chain has TRBV28 and TRBJ1-1; D ambiguous. CDR1 is MDHEN, CDR2 SYDVKM, per germline. This CDR3 has 14 residues. Trimming removed 3 bases from V and 1 base from J, with 9 bases in between. CDR3 loop: CASSFSGGNTEAFF. The CDR3 DNA follows: TGTGCCAGCAGTTTTAGTGGAGGGAACACTGAAGCTTTCTTT.

The rearrangement links TRBV4-1 to TRBJ2-1; the D is unclear. Germline V gives CDR1 MGHRA, CDR2 YSYEKL. V was shortened by 4 bases and J by 0 bases, with 10 bases between the two germline ends. The CDR3 sequence is 15 residues long. CDR3 in amino acids: CASSPGVSSYNEQFF. For the CDR3, the DNA is TGCGCCAGCAGCCCCGGTGTGAGCTCCTACAATGAGCAGTTCTTC.

The rearrangement joins TRBV30 to TRBJ1-4; D gene unclear. V was trimmed by 3 bases and J by 0 bases, leaving 8 bases between them. This CDR3 is 14 amino acids long. Germline V gene lookup returns CDR1 GTSNPN and CDR2 SVGIG (reference sequence). CDR3 coding DNA: TGTGCCTGGAGCGCGACTGCAACTAATGAAAAACTGTTTTTT. It encodes CAWSATATNEKLFF.

The chain recombines TRBV14 with TRBJ2-7; D is possibly TRBD2 (5 bases). Germline assignment: CDR1 SGHDN and CDR2 FVKESK. The CDR3 extends over 12 amino acids. V gave up 4 bases and J gave up 5 bases, with 9 bases separating them. CDR3 protein: CASSPRGNEQYF. CDR3 bases: TGTGCCAGCAGCCCCCGAGGGAACGAGCAGTACTTC. Using reference TRBV14 and TRBJ2-7 for the parts outside the CDR3, the full variable domain is EAGVTQFPSHSVIEKGQTVTLRCDPISGHDNLYWYRRVMGKEIKFLLHFVKESKQDESGMPNNRFLAERTGGTYSTLKVQPAELEDSGVYFCASSPRGNEQYFGPGTRLTVT.

J is TRBJ2-1 and V is TRBV7-9; the match to TRBD1 covers 8 bases. Germline-derived CDR1 and CDR2 are SEHNR and FQNEAQ (reference sequence). With V trimmed by 0 bases and J by 10 bases, 2 bases remained unmatched. This CDR3 has 13 residues. The CDR3 protein is CASSLARDREQFF. CDR3 in DNA: TGTGCCAGCAGCTTAGCTCGGGACAGGGAGCAGTTCTTC.

The count of this clone is one. The chain couples TRBV7-8 to TRBJ2-7, with 12 bases aligning to TRBD2. V was pared by 3 bases and J by 1 base, with 4 bases of the junction left unmatched. From germline, CDR1 is SGHVS and CDR2 FQNEAQ. The CDR3 sequence is 16 residues long. CDR3 sequence: CASSLLGTSGSYEQYF. The CDR3 coding sequence is TGTGCCAGCAGCTTGCTTGGGACTAGCGGGTCCTACGAGCAGTACTTC.

This CDR3 is CAWVGGAYNEQFF. The CDR3 region has the DNA TGTGCCTGGGTAGGGGGGGCATACAATGAGCAGTTCTTC. The chain joins TRBV30 to TRBJ2-1, with D possibly TRBD2 on 7 matching bases. Germline V gene lookup returns CDR1 GTSNPN and CDR2 SVGIG (reference sequence). This CDR3 has 13 residues. V was clipped by 5 bases and J by 4 bases, with 12 bases between them.

This clone occurred once. V and J are TRBV11-2 and TRBJ2-5; 7 nucleotides align to TRBD2. Looked up from germline, CDR1 is SGHAT and CDR2 is FQNNGV. This CDR3 has 16 residues. With V trimmed by 4 bases and J by 11 bases, 19 bases remained unmatched. CDR3 coding DNA: TGTGCCAGCAGCTCCCCTTCTAGCGGAACCTCTACGACGCAGTACTTC. This translates into CASSSPSSGTSTTQYF.